This entry lists 29 T cell receptor beta chains sequenced from one sample in a study of control samples from healthy donors and cancer patients. TCRdb's copy holds only in-frame clones and misses some; the assay was immunoSEQ multiplex PCR. In the table there are some 73,000 clones, 94% of which are singletons. Sequencing was done on a sample of blood. The receptors were sampled from a woman aged 40 to 50 in good health.

The V call is TRBV14, the J call TRBJ1-1; perhaps TRBD1 as D (5 bases). This CDR3 is 13 amino acids long. V was pared by 6 bases and J by 0 bases, with 8 bases between. CDR1 and CDR2 (germline): SGHDN, FVKESK. The CDR3 is CASRWGMNTEAFF. CDR3 nucleotide sequence: TGTGCCAGCAGGTGGGGCATGAACACTGAAGCTTTCTTT.

This chain connects TRBV19 to TRBJ2-5; D unresolved. The CDR3 contains 15 residues. Trimming took 1 base from V and 4 from J, leaving 13 bases between them. Germline V gene data show CDR1 as LNHDA and CDR2 as SQIVND (reference sequence). The CDR3 sequence is CASSIVTQAGETQYF. The DNA of the CDR3 is TGTGCCAGTAGTATAGTCACCCAAGCTGGAGAGACCCAGTACTTC.

The J gene is TRBJ2-7, the V gene TRBV4-2; 12 bases are shared with TRBD2. The CDR3 is 15 amino acids. Trimming cost V 0 bases and J 5 bases; bases outside gene matches: 2. The germline CDR1 and CDR2 sequences are LGHNA and YNFKEQ. This CDR3 reads CASSQETSGGHEQYF. CDR3 nucleotides: TGTGCCAGCAGCCAAGAGACTAGCGGGGGTCACGAGCAGTACTTC.

V usage is TRBV27 and J usage is TRBJ2-5; 13 bases match TRBD2. From germline, CDR1 is MNHEY and CDR2 SMNVEV (reference sequence). V lost 6 bases to trimming and J lost 1 base; unmatched junction nucleotides: 5. The CDR3 has 16 residues. CDR3 sequence reads: CASSRGLAGAQETQYF. For the CDR3, the DNA is TGTGCCAGCAGCCGAGGACTAGCGGGGGCCCAAGAGACCCAGTACTTC.

The chain employs TRBV5-4 and TRBJ2-7; 9 positions agree with TRBD2. V shed 0 bases, J shed 6 bases, and the junction held 10 bases outside the gene matches. The CDR3 loop spans 16 amino acids. The germline gives CDR1 SGHNT, CDR2 YYREEE (reference sequence). CDR3 in DNA: TGTGCCAGCAGCTTGGCCATAGCGGGAGCTTTGGGCGAGCAGTACTTC. This translates into CASSLAIAGALGEQYF.

V is TRBV7-9 and J is TRBJ1-6; D is ambiguous. Germline V gene lookup returns CDR1 SEHNR and CDR2 FQNEAQ (reference sequence). The CDR3 totals 13 residues. Trimming pared 1 base from V and 8 bases from J, leaving 6 bases between. CDR3 amino acids: CASSLDLYSPLHF. The CDR3 coding sequence is TGTGCCAGCAGCTTAGATCTGTATTCACCCCTCCACTTT.

The chain uses TRBV28 and TRBJ2-7, with 9 nucleotides matching TRBD1. The germline gives CDR1 MDHEN, CDR2 SYDVKM. The V segment lost 6 bases and the J segment 3 bases; nucleotides outside the gene matches: 9. This CDR3 is 15 amino acids long. The CDR3 sequence: CASSSTGTGRYEQYF. The CDR3 DNA is TGTGCCAGCAGCTCGACCGGGACAGGGCGCTACGAGCAGTACTTC.

The CDR3 bases are TGCGCCAGCAGACCTAGCGGGCCTAACACCGGGGAGCTGTTTTTT. Encoded protein: CASRPSGPNTGELFF. This chain links TRBV5-1 with TRBJ2-2; 8 bases are shared with TRBD2. Losses at the gene ends were 5 bases for V and 2 bases for J; bases not matched to a gene: 5. Germline CDR1 SGHRS, CDR2 YFSETQ. CDR3 length: 15 amino acids.

In its sample, this clone was seen once. This chain connects TRBV4-3 to TRBJ2-3; D might be TRBD1 or TRBD2, each matching 5 bases. Germline-derived CDR1 and CDR2 are LGHNA and YSLEER. The length of the CDR3 is 16 residues. V lost 1 base and J lost 4, with 15 bases in between. CDR3 protein: CASSQVRGGWADTQYF. CDR3 DNA: TGCGCCAGCAGCCAAGTTAGGGGCGGGTGGGCAGATACGCAGTATTTT.

Worth noting for this clone: The identical CDR3 is also encoded by other nucleotide sequences in the sample. The rearrangement uses TRBV15 and TRBJ1-1; D is possibly TRBD1 (5 bases). The CDR3 runs 14 residues. Trimming left V 1 base short and J 3 bases short, with 9 bases between. Germline V lookup: CDR1 LNHNV, CDR2 YYDKDF (reference sequence). This CDR3 is CATSRGRGDTEAFF. CDR3 nucleotides: TGTGCCACCAGCAGAGGACGAGGGGACACTGAAGCTTTCTTT.

This chain joins TRBV6-2 or TRBV6-3 and TRBJ2-7; 10 bases agree with TRBD2. Losses at the gene ends were 6 bases for V and 0 bases for J; bases not matched to a gene: 11. Germline V gene sequence: CDR1 MNHEY, CDR2 SVGEGT. The CDR3 totals 17 residues. The CDR3 DNA sequence: TGTGCCAGCAGCCTCCGGGCTAGCGGGGGACTCTCCTACGAGCAGTACTTC. Its translation: CASSLRASGGLSYEQYF.

For this clone: The same CDR3 also results from other DNA sequences found in this sample. The rearrangement uses TRBV7-2 and TRBJ2-7, with 8 positions matching TRBD1. The CDR3 sequence is 14 residues long. The junction had 3 bases not matched to a gene; V was cut back by 5 bases and J by 0 bases. Germline loops: CDR1 SGHTA, CDR2 FQGNSA. The CDR3 DNA follows: TGTGCCAGCAGCCGGGACAGGAGCTCCTACGAGCAGTACTTC. This codes for CASSRDRSSYEQYF. The whole variable domain, filled in from reference TRBV7-2 and TRBJ2-7, reads GAGVSQSPSNKVTEKGKDVELRCDPISGHTALYWYRQSLGQGLEFLIYFQGNSAPDKSGLPSDRFSAERTGGSVSTLTIQRTQQEDSAVYLCASSRDRSSYEQYFGPGTRLTVT.

This chain links TRBV6-5 with TRBJ2-3, with a weak D call TRBD2 (5 bases). Germline lookup yields CDR1 MNHEY and CDR2 SVGAGI. V lost 6 bases, J lost 0 bases, and 13 bases lay in between. The CDR3 is 15 amino acids. The CDR3 DNA is TGTGCCAGCAGCCGTAGGGAGTCTAGCACAGATACGCAGTATTTT. Protein: CASSRRESSTDTQYF.

J is TRBJ1-1 and V is TRBV14; no reliable D call. Germline V gene data show CDR1 as SGHDN and CDR2 as FVKESK. The CDR3 runs to 13 residues. V lost 2 bases and J 0 bases, leaving 4 bases between the germline ends. Here the CDR3 DNA reads TGTGCCAGCAGCCAATATTTGAACACTGAAGCTTTCTTT. Translated, it gives CASSQYLNTEAFF.

CDR3 bases: TGTGCTAGTGGTTTGTCGAGAAGCGGGGTACTCCAAGAGACCCAGTACTTC. The encoded protein is CASGLSRSGVLQETQYF. The chain combines TRBV12-5 with TRBJ2-5; TRBD2 agrees at 7 bases. This CDR3 comprises 17 residues. V trimming: 2 bases; J trimming: 1 base; junction bases outside the gene matches: 10. Germline CDR1 reads LGHNT; CDR2 reads FRNRAP. Supplemented by reference TRBV12-5 and TRBJ2-5, the full variable domain reads DARVTQTPRHKVTEMGQEVTMRCQPILGHNTVFWYRQTMMQGLELLAYFRNRAPLDDSGMPKDRFSAEMPDATLATLKIQPSEPRDSAVYFCASGLSRSGVLQETQYFGPGTRLLVL.

The DNA of the CDR3 is TGTGCCAGCAGCTTGGTTTCAGGCTCTAACTATGGCTACACCTTC. Encoded protein: CASSLVSGSNYGYTF. The chain has TRBV5-6 and TRBJ1-2; no clear D. The V and J ends lost 0 bases and 0 bases respectively, with 9 bases between them. The CDR3 runs 15 residues. Germline CDR1 and CDR2: SGHDT and YYEEEE.

This clone has more than one count but fewer than ten. This chain connects TRBV3-1 (or the pseudogene TRBV3-2) to TRBJ1-6; 9 positions agree with TRBD1. Germline V gene data show CDR1 as LGHDT and CDR2 as YNNKEL (reference sequence). The CDR3 runs 18 residues. V was clipped by 1 base and J by 9 bases; unmatched bases: 13. Here the CDR3 reads CASSQGIPTGGAGSPLHF. Written as DNA, the CDR3 is TGTGCCAGCAGCCAAGGGATCCCAACAGGGGGCGCCGGTTCACCCCTCCACTTT.

The rearrangement uses TRBV15 and TRBJ1-2; D is uncertain. The CDR3 covers 14 residues. CDR1 and CDR2 (germline): LNHNV, YYDKDF (reference sequence). The ends were cut back, 0 bases at V and 8 bases at J, with 13 bases in the middle. The CDR3 loop reads CATSRERRVQGYTF. CDR3 DNA: TGTGCCACCAGCAGAGAGCGGCGGGTCCAGGGCTACACCTTC.

The chain couples TRBV7-7 to TRBJ2-1; 7 bases map to TRBD2. Germline V CDR1 and CDR2: SSHAT, FNYEAQ (reference sequence). The CDR3 covers 16 residues. Germline trimming cut 4 bases from V and 4 bases from J; bases unmatched to any gene: 10. The CDR3 nucleotides read TGTGCCAGCAGCTCGGGTACTCTAGCGGCTTACAATGAGCAGTTCTTC. It specifies CASSSGTLAAYNEQFF. The full variable domain, its missing parts supplied by reference TRBV7-7 and TRBJ2-1, is GAGVSQSPRYKVTKRGQDVTLRCDPISSHATLYWYQQALGQGPEFLTYFNYEAQPDKSGLPSDRFSAERPEGSISTLTIQRTEQRDSAMYRCASSSGTLAAYNEQFFGPGTRLTVL.

This sequence joins TRBV6-6 and TRBJ1-4, with D unclear. V shed 0 bases and J shed 7 bases, with 12 bases lying between them. In germline, CDR1 is MNHNY, CDR2 SVGAGI (reference sequence). There are 15 residues in the CDR3. The CDR3 loop is CASSYSTGLGEKLFF. CDR3 DNA: TGTGCCAGCAGTTACTCGACGGGGTTAGGTGAAAAACTGTTTTTT.

The chain is built from TRBV7-3 and TRBJ2-1, with D unresolved. This CDR3 region has 13 residues. Trimming stripped 6 bases from V and 6 bases from J, with 12 bases between. CDR1 is SGHTA, CDR2 FQGTGA, per germline. CDR3 nucleotide sequence: TGTGCCAGCAGTCCCCAGCGTGGCAATGAGCAGTTCTTC. It yields the protein CASSPQRGNEQFF.

The V gene is TRBV11-1, the J gene TRBJ2-1; either TRBD1 or TRBD2 may supply D (5 bases each). Per germline, CDR1 SGHAT and CDR2 FQDESV (reference sequence). CDR3 length equals 14 residues. V shed 5 bases and J shed 5 bases, with 13 bases lying between them. The CDR3: CASSLYTGHNEQFF. The CDR3, as DNA: TGTGCCAGCAGCCTTTATACGGGGCACAATGAGCAGTTCTTC.

CDR3 in amino acids: CASSSDDTDTQYF. Written as DNA, the CDR3 is TGTGCCAGCAGCTCGGACGACACAGATACGCAGTATTTT. V and J are TRBV7-2 and TRBJ2-3; D uncertain. The CDR3 is 13 residues long. Trimming stripped 4 bases from V and 2 bases from J, with 7 bases between. Germline V gives CDR1 SGHTA, CDR2 FQGNSA.

This clone was recorded only once. The V call is TRBV9, the J call TRBJ1-1, with D hard to call. V lost 0 bases and J 7 bases, leaving 16 bases between the germline ends. The length of the CDR3 is 15 residues. Per the germline V gene, CDR1 is SGDLS and CDR2 is YYNGEE. The CDR3 loop is CASSVATGIYGEAFF. CDR3 DNA: TGTGCCAGCAGCGTAGCTACCGGGATCTACGGTGAAGCTTTCTTT.

This sequence joins TRBV28 and TRBJ2-7; the match to TRBD2 covers 14 bases. The CDR3 has 16 amino acids. J was trimmed by 2 bases and V by 5 bases; bases with no gene match: 5. Germline CDR1 MDHEN, CDR2 SYDVKM. The CDR3 reads CASSTRTSGRPYEQYF. CDR3 DNA sequence: TGTGCCAGCAGTACCCGGACTAGCGGGAGGCCCTACGAGCAGTACTTC.

The rearrangement links TRBV13 to TRBJ2-1; perhaps TRBD2 as D (6 bases). CDR1 and CDR2 from the germline V gene are PRHDT and FYEKMQ (reference sequence). V lost 4 bases, J lost 6 bases, and 13 bases lay in between. The CDR3 spans 14 residues. This CDR3 reads CASSYGTGGNEQFF. In DNA form, the CDR3 reads TGTGCCAGCAGCTATGGGACTGGCGGCAATGAGCAGTTCTTC.

J is TRBJ2-3 and V is TRBV9; 7 positions match TRBD1. Per the germline V gene, CDR1 is SGDLS and CDR2 is YYNGEE. V lost 2 bases and J lost 3; bases outside the gene matches: 9. The CDR3 is made up of 16 amino acids. CDR3 region: CASSVLTGSYTDTQYF. CDR3 DNA sequence: TGTGCCAGCAGCGTCCTGACAGGGAGTTATACAGATACGCAGTATTTT.

This chain joins TRBV30 and TRBJ2-1; 7 bases line up with TRBD1. CDR1 and CDR2 (germline): GTSNPN, SVGIG (reference sequence). The CDR3 covers 13 residues. J gave up 3 bases and V 5 bases, and 4 bases lay outside the gene matches. Here the CDR3 reads CAWETGNYNEQFF. CDR3 in DNA: TGTGCCTGGGAGACAGGGAACTACAATGAGCAGTTCTTC.

The V call is TRBV2, the J call TRBJ2-3; 9 bases align to TRBD2. V lost 6 bases, J lost 1 base, and 5 bases stayed unmatched. The germline gives CDR1 SNHLY, CDR2 FYNNEI. CDR3 size: 15 residues. Here the CDR3 reads CASSRIAGGTDTQYF. Here the CDR3 DNA reads TGTGCCAGCAGCAGAATAGCGGGAGGCACAGATACGCAGTATTTT.